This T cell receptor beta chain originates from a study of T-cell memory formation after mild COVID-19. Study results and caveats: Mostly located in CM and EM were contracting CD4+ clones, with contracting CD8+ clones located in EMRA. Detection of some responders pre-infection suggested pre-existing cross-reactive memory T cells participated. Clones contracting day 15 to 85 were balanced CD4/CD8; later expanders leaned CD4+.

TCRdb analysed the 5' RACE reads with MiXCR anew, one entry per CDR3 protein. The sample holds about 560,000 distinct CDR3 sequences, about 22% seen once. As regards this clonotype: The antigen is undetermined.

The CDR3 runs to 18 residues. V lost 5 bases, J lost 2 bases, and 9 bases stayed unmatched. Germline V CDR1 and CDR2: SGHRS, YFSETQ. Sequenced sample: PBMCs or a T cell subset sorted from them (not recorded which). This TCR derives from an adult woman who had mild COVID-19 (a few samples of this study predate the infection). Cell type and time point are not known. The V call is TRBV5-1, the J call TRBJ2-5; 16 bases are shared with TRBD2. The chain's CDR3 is CASSWGLAGGPEQETQYF. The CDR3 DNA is TGCGCCAGCAGTTGGGGACTAGCGGGGGGGCCCGAGCAAGAGACCCAGTACTTC.